A selection of T cell receptor beta chains follows, all from one sample in a study of shared clonotypes between healthy human individuals. Profiled with immunoSEQ multiplex PCR; TCRdb holds only in-frame clones, not every one. Of 2,100,000 or so clones in the sample, 90% to 97% were seen once. Sequencing was performed on naive CD4+ T cells sorted from blood. These receptors were obtained from a man between 18 and 29 years old in good health. Each CDR3 is given with its conserved first and last residue. The D gene is left open where the match is weak. The size of a clone is reported for some rows only, either as once, few or many, or as a class for expanded clones.

clone size	V gene	J gene	D gene	CDR3 protein	CDR3 DNA
NA	TRBV18	TRBJ2-3	NA	CASSPPIGLSTDTQYF	TGTGCCAGCTCACCACCAATCGGACTTAGCACAGATACGCAGTATTTT
NA	TRBV6-5	TRBJ2-4	NA	CASSTRGKNIQYF	TGTGCCTCTTCCACGAGAGGCAAAAACATTCAGTACTTC
once	TRBV5-1	TRBJ1-1	NA	CASRRQSWDTEAFF	TGCGCCAGCAGGAGACAGTCCTGGGACACTGAAGCTTTCTTT
NA	TRBV18	TRBJ1-1	NA	CASSPMDNTEAFF	TGTGCCAGCTCACCAATGGACAACACTGAAGCTTTCTTT
NA	TRBV5-6	TRBJ1-2	NA	CASSLAGNYGYTF	TGTGCCAGCAGCTTAGCAGGGAACTATGGCTACACCTTC
once	TRBV18	TRBJ2-5	NA	CASSPDSQETQYF	TGTGCCAGCTCCCCGGACTCTCAAGAGACCCAGTACTTC
few	TRBV7-3	TRBJ1-5	NA	CASSINGNQPQHF	TGTGCCAGCAGCATCAATGGCAATCAGCCCCAGCATTTT
NA	TRBV6-4	TRBJ2-7	NA	CASSFSTGPYEQYF	TGTGCCAGCAGTTTCTCCACCGGGCCCTACGAGCAGTACTTC
NA	TRBV6-5	TRBJ1-6	NA	CATWRGAANSPLHF	TGTGCTACGTGGAGGGGAGCCGCTAATTCACCCCTCCACTTT
NA	TRBV11-2	TRBJ2-2	NA	CASSTGYTGELFF	TGTGCCAGCAGCACGGGGTACACCGGGGAGCTGTTTTTT